The T cell receptor beta chain under discussion was sequenced for a study of T cell repertoires in cytomegalovirus infection. In the study overall: Used in the study were CMV epitopes, some recently identified and HLA-C-restricted, others well-studied and HLA-B-restricted. The public TCR beta signatures pointed to both CMV infection and matching HLA type. Study-wide results and caveats: In two of eight donors, the top clonotype was HLA-C-restricted CMV-specific. Identification of carriers of CMV plus the relevant HLA was performed using cumulative public TCR beta family frequency.

The CDR3 sequence is 13 residues long. The V end lost 5 bases, the J end lost 0 bases, and 5 bases lay between the germline ends. Germline-derived CDR1 and CDR2 are MNHNS and SASEGT. Notes on this clonotype: Its antigen is as yet unknown.

MiXCR was run by TCRdb on the reads, yielding one entry per CDR3 protein. The table has about 110,000 distinct CDR3 sequences, about 28% seen once; the top ten hold roughly 81%. This rearrangement joins TRBV6-1 to TRBJ1-5; D is unclear. The input for sequencing was CD8+ T cells from cultured PBMCs, taken from culture after CMV antigen stimulation. This clonotype was obtained from a human donor in good health (CMV status not recorded). Some clones in this sample may be carry-over from other donors' samples. The CDR3 DNA is TGTGCCAGCAGTTCAGGTAGCAATCAGCCCCAGCATTTT. Translated: CASSSGSNQPQHF.